The subject of this entry is one T cell receptor (beta chain). As processed by the authors: Amplification of reference gene primers provided the estimated nucleated cell counts. Only in-frame clones appear in the TCRdb table, and some are missing; sequencing was by immunoSEQ multiplex PCR. V and J calls and clone size are those listed in that table; D and trimming were worked out from the DNA. The table includes 150,000 or so clones, approximately 83% detected once. CDR3 length: 16 amino acids. Germline-derived CDR1 and CDR2 are MNHNS and SASEGT. The junction had 13 bases not matched to a gene; V was cut back by 4 bases and J by 8 bases. The entry originates in a study of blood T cell repertoires in COVID-19. Study as a whole: Whether acute or convalescent, the COVID-19 samples came from the United States, Italy and Spain. PBMCs, B-cell-depleted T cells, or T cells provided the cDNA or gDNA that made up the material.

The material sequenced was peripheral blood. The J gene is TRBJ1-4, the V gene TRBV6-1; 7 bases fit TRBD1. This sequence was found in an elderly woman with acute or convalescent COVID-19. The CDR3 DNA is TGTGCCAGCAGTGCCCCTATAAGGGGGCGCGGAGAAAAACTGTTTTTT. This encodes CASSAPIRGRGEKLFF.